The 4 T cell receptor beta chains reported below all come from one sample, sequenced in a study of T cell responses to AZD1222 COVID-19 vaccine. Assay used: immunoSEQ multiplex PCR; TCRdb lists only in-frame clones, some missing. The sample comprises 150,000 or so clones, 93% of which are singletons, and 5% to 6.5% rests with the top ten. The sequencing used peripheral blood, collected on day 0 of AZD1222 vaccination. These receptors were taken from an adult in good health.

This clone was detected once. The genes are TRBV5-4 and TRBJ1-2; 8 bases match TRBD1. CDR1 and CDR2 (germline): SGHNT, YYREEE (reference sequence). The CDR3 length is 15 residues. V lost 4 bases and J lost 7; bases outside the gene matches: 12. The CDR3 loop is CASSVKQGESAGYTF. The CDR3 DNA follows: TGTGCCAGCAGCGTAAAACAGGGGGAATCAGCTGGCTACACCTTC.

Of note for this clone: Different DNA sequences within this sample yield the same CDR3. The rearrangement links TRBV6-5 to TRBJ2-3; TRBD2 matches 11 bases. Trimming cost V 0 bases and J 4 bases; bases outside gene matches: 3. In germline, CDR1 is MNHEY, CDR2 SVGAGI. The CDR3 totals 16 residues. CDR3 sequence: CASSYSTSGSADTQYF. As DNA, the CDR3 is TGTGCCAGCAGTTACTCAACTAGCGGGAGCGCAGATACGCAGTATTTT.

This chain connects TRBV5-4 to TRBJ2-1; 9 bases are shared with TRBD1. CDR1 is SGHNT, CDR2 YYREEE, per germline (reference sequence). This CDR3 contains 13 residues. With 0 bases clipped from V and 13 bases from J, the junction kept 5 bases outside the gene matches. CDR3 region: CASSLGQGEDQFF. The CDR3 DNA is TGTGCCAGCAGCTTGGGACAGGGGGAGGATCAGTTCTTC.

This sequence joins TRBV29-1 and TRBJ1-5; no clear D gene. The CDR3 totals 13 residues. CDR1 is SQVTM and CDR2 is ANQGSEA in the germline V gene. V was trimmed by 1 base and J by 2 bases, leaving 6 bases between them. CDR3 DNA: TGCAGCGTTGAAGTTGAGGGCAATCAGCCCCAGCATTTT. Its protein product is CSVEVEGNQPQHF.